These 9 T cell receptor beta chains were all obtained from the same sample, sequenced in a study of monozygotic twins with inflammatory bowel disease. TCRdb reprocessed the 5' RACE reads and reports one entry per CDR3 protein, with no DNA. The sample totals a few hundred thousand distinct CDR3 sequences; its top ten clones hold over 5.5%. Sequencing input: blood. The source of these receptors is a human donor with ulcerative colitis or Crohn's disease, or a healthy co-twin of an affected twin (not recorded which).

This chain uses TRBV7-8 with TRBJ2-7. Germline assignment: CDR1 SGHVS and CDR2 FQNEAQ. This CDR3 has 12 residues. This CDR3 reads CASSLLTYEQYF.

The chain links TRBV3-1 to TRBJ2-7; lacking DNA, the TRBD1 call made by TCRdb goes unchecked. Germline lookup yields CDR1 LGHDT and CDR2 YNNKEL (reference sequence). This CDR3 is built from 14 residues. This CDR3 reads CASMTAGTDYEQYF.

The gene calls are TRBV6-5 and TRBJ2-5. The CDR3 is 15 residues long. CDR1 is MNHEY and CDR2 is SVGAGI in the germline V gene. CDR3 loop: CASSYSGRIQETQYF.

The CDR3 sequence: CASLFRAEAFF. The genes are TRBV6-1 and TRBJ1-1. CDR3 length equals 11 residues. Germline values: CDR1 MNHNS, CDR2 SASEGT.

This chain uses TRBV9 with TRBJ2-6. The CDR3 spans 12 residues. Germline CDR1 is SGDLS and CDR2 is YYNGEE. The CDR3 protein is CASSVSLNVLTF.

The V gene is TRBV5-1, the J gene TRBJ2-7; lacking DNA, the TRBD2 call made by TCRdb goes unchecked. Germline V gene data show CDR1 as SGHRS and CDR2 as YFSETQ. The CDR3 consists of 16 residues. This chain's CDR3 is CASSLWRVTEPTKQYF.

The chain employs TRBV29-1 and TRBJ2-7; absent DNA, TCRdb's TRBD1 call cannot be checked. The CDR3 spans 12 residues. CDR1 is SQVTM, CDR2 ANQGSEA, per germline. This CDR3 is CSAGTGGPEQYF.

The chain joins TRBV10-3 to TRBJ1-2; the TCRdb call, TRBD1, lacks DNA for checking. The CDR3 runs 15 residues. Germline V gives CDR1 ENHRY, CDR2 SYGVKD. CDR3 loop: CAILPVTGTNYGYTF.

The chain's CDR3 is CDSTFRDRSSYEQYF. This chain connects TRBV2 to TRBJ2-7; no DNA is available, so the TRBD1 call from TCRdb remains unchecked. Germline V CDR1 and CDR2: SNHLY, FYNNEI. This CDR3 has 15 amino acids.